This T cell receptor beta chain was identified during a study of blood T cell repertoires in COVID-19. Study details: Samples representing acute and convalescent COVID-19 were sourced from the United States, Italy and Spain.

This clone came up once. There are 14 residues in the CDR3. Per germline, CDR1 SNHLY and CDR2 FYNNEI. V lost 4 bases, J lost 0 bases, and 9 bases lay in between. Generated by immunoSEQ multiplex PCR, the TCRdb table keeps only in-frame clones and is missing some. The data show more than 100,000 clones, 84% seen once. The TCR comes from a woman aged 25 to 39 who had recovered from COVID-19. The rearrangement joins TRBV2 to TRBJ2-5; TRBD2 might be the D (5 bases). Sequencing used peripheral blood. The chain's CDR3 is CASSAPGYQETQYF. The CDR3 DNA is TGTGCCAGCAGTGCACCGGGATACCAAGAGACCCAGTACTTC. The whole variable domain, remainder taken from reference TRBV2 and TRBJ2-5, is EPEVTQTPSHQVTQMGQEVILRCVPISNHLYFYWYRQILGQKVEFLVSFYNNEISEKSEIFDDQFSVERPDGSNFTLKIRSTKLEDSAMYFCASSAPGYQETQYFGPGTRLLVL.